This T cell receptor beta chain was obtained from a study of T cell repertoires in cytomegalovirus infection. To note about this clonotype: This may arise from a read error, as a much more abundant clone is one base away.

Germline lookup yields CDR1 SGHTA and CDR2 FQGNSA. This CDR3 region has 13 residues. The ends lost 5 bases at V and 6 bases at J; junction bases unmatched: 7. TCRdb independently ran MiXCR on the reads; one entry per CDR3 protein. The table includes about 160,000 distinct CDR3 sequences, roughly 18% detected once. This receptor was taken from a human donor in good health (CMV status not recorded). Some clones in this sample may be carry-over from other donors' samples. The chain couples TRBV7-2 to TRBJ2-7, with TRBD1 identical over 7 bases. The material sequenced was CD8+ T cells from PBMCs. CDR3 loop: CASSPSRGFEQYF. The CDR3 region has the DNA TGTGCCAGCAGCCCCTCCAGGGGGTTCGAGCAGTACTTC.